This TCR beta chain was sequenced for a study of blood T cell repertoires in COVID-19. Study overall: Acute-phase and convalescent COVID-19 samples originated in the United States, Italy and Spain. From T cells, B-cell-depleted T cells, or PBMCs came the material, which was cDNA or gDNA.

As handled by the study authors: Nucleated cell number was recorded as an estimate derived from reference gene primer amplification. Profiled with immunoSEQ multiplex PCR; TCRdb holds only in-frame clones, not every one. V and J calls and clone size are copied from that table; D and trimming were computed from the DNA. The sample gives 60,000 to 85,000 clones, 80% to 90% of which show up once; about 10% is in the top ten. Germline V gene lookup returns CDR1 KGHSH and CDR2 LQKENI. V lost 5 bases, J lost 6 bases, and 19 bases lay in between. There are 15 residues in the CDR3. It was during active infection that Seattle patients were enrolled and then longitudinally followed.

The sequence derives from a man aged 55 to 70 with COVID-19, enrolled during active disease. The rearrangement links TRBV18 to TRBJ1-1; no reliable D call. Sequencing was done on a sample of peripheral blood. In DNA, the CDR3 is TGTGCCAGCTCATCGGCTGAGGGAGAATGGGCTGAAGCTTTCTTT. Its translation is CASSSAEGEWAEAFF. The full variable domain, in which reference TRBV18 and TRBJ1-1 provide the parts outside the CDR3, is NAGVMQNPRHLVRRRGQEARLRCSPMKGHSHVYWYRQLPEEGLKFMVYLQKENIIDESGMPKERFSAEFPKEGPSILRIQQVVRGDSAAYFCASSSAEGEWAEAFFGQGTRLTVV.